A selection of T cell receptor beta chains follows, all from one sample in a study of blood T cells in healthy people across ages. From the 5' RACE reads, TCRdb called clonotypes with MiXCR, one entry per CDR3 protein. The sample holds about 930,000 distinct CDR3 sequences; 25% to 35% are singletons and the top ten take 9.5% to 13%. This sample was shared with a second study, whose subject was T cells of mothers and their children.

The sample consisted of blood. The source of these receptors is a woman between 35 and 50 years old in good health. Each CDR3 is given with its conserved first and last residue. A D gene is named only where the DNA matches it firmly. Some rows mark clone size as missing; the rest say once, few, many or name a class of expanded clone.

clone size	D gene	V gene	J gene	CDR3 DNA	CDR3 protein
-	TRBD2	TRBV20-1	TRBJ2-7	TGCAGTGCTAGAGATCTAAGGGCTAGCGGGGGGTATCACGAGCAGTACTTC	CSARDLRASGGYHEQYF
-	TRBD2	TRBV11-2	TRBJ2-1	TGTGCCAGCAGCTTAGGGGGGACTAGCGGTTCGGAGCAGTTCTTC	CASSLGGTSGSEQFF
few	TRBD2	TRBV28	TRBJ2-5	TGTGCCAGCAGTAGAGGAACTAGCGAGGTTGGGCCCCAGTACTTC	CASSRGTSEVGPQYF
-	-	TRBV13	TRBJ2-1	TGCGCCAGCAGCTTAAAGACGAGCTCCTACAATGAGCAGTTCTTC	CASSLKTSSYNEQFF
few	-	TRBV5-1	TRBJ1-2	TGCGCCAGCAGCTTCACAGTGGGGGAAGATGGCTACACCTTC	CASSFTVGEDGYTF
-	TRBD1	TRBV12-3/TRBV12-4	TRBJ2-7	TGTACCAGCAGAAGAGGGACAGCCATCTCCTACGAGCAGTACTTC	CTSRRGTAISYEQYF
-	TRBD2	TRBV3-1	TRBJ2-3	TGTGCCAGCAGCCAAATAGCGGGGGTCGCAGATACGCAGTATTTT	CASSQIAGVADTQYF
many	-	TRBV5-1	TRBJ1-2	TGCGCCAGCAGCCTTGGGACGGTGAACTATGGCTACACCTTC	CASSLGTVNYGYTF
-	-	TRBV4-3	TRBJ2-1	TGCGCCAGCAGCCAGGATAGGTTGGGCGAGCAGTTCTTC	CASSQDRLGEQFF
-	TRBD2	TRBV20-1	TRBJ2-1	TGCAGTGCCACGTCTCCGGGAGGGCCGGGGAATGAGCAGTTCTTC	CSATSPGGPGNEQFF
many	-	TRBV10-3	TRBJ2-7	TGTGCCATCAGTGACAGAGGCTACGAGCAGTACTTC	CAISDRGYEQYF
-	TRBD1	TRBV11-2	TRBJ2-2	TGTGCCAGCAGCTTAGGCCACAGGGGAATCGGGGAGCTGTTTTTT	CASSLGHRGIGELFF
-	-	TRBV20-1	TRBJ1-1	TGCAGTGCTAGAGATCGCCGGAACACTGAAGCTTTCTTT	CSARDRRNTEAFF
many	-	TRBV2	TRBJ1-2	TGTGCCAGCAGTGAGGAGGGAACGGCCTATGGCTACACCTTC	CASSEEGTAYGYTF
many	-	TRBV29-1	TRBJ2-6	TGCAGCGTTCTGGAACACTCTGGGGCCAACGTCCTGACTTTC	CSVLEHSGANVLTF
few	TRBD1	TRBV20-1	TRBJ1-2	TGCAGTGCTTTCGGACAGGGGGCCAGCGGCTACACCTTC	CSAFGQGASGYTF
few	TRBD2	TRBV20-1	TRBJ2-5	TGCAGTGCTAGAGATGGTGGGAGGGGCGGGGAGACCCAGTACTTC	CSARDGGRGGETQYF